This T cell receptor beta chain was identified in a study of blood T cell repertoires in COVID-19. The wider study: Acute-phase and convalescent COVID-19 samples originated in the United States, Italy and Spain.

Generated by immunoSEQ multiplex PCR, the TCRdb table keeps only in-frame clones and is missing some. The repertoire includes around 92,000 clones, approximately 74% of them detected once, and approximately 4.1% sits in the top ten. V trimming: 4 bases; J trimming: 4 bases; junction bases outside the gene matches: 4. The CDR3 is 14 amino acids. Germline V gives CDR1 MNHEY, CDR2 SVGEGT. This chain joins TRBV6-2 or TRBV6-3 and TRBJ1-5; 7 nucleotides agree with TRBD1. The sequencing input was peripheral blood. This receptor was obtained from a man aged 70 or older with COVID-19, enrolled during active disease. The CDR3 loop is CASSSQGDNQPQHF. CDR3 nucleotides: TGTGCCAGCAGTTCTCAGGGGGATAATCAGCCCCAGCATTTT.